This T cell receptor beta chain stems from a study of monozygotic twins with inflammatory bowel disease. Total RNA input per TCR library was 3,000 to 4,500 ng. Reprocessing the 5' RACE reads, TCRdb reports a single entry for every CDR3 protein and omits DNA. The listing contains 400,000 or so distinct CDR3 sequences. CDR3 length: 16 residues. CDR1 and CDR2 (germline): MNHEY, SVGEGT. This TCR was recovered from a human donor with ulcerative colitis or Crohn's disease, or a healthy co-twin of an affected twin (not recorded which). The genes are TRBV6-2 or TRBV6-3 and TRBJ2-2; TCRdb's D call of TRBD2 is untestable without DNA. Material: blood. CDR3: CASSYRGLVNTWELFF.